The 24 T cell receptor beta chains below were found in one sample sequenced in a study of blood T cells in healthy people across ages. Primers used in a second PCR of about 6 to 11 cycles were a sample-barcoded 5' primer and a J-beta primer mix. TCRdb ran MiXCR on the 5' RACE reads and lists one entry per CDR3 protein. The repertoire holds 790,000 or so distinct CDR3 sequences, with around 45% as singletons. The sample taken for sequencing was blood. The receptor source for this set is an elderly man in good health.

The gene calls are TRBV10-3 and TRBJ2-2, with a weak D call TRBD1 (6 bases). This CDR3 is 15 amino acids long. V lost 6 bases and J 2 bases, leaving 13 bases between the germline ends. The germline gives CDR1 ENHRY, CDR2 SYGVKD. The CDR3 DNA reads TGTGCCATCAGCCGACAGGAAACCAACACCGGGGAGCTGTTTTTT. As protein: CAISRQETNTGELFF.

Worth noting for this clonotype: A much larger clonotype is one base distant, so this may be a read error. The CDR3 nucleotides read TGTGCCAGCAGCATAACCGGGACAGGGATGTACGAGCAGTACTTC. Its translation: CASSITGTGMYEQYF. The J gene is TRBJ2-7, the V gene TRBV7-2, with 9 bases fitting TRBD1. V gave up 5 bases and J gave up 4 bases; unmatched junction bases: 9. CDR3 length equals 15 residues. Germline CDR1 is SGHTA and CDR2 is FQGNSA.

The chain joins TRBV24-1 to TRBJ1-6, with D tentatively TRBD1 (5 bases). The CDR3 has 13 residues. Germline V gives CDR1 KGHDR, CDR2 SFDVKD. Trimming took 7 bases from V and 10 from J, leaving 13 bases between them. The CDR3, as DNA: TGTGCCACCAGGGAGGGGAGTCGGTCACCCCTCCACTTT. Its translation is CATREGSRSPLHF.

This clonotype was picked up a small number of times. This CDR3 is CASSQDRQGANSYEQYF. In DNA, the CDR3 is TGCGCCAGCAGCCAAGATAGACAGGGAGCGAACTCCTACGAGCAGTACTTC. The genes are TRBV4-1 and TRBJ2-7; TRBD1 aligns across 7 bases. This CDR3 region has 17 residues. V shed 0 bases and J 0 bases; nucleotides not matched to a gene: 8. Germline CDR1 reads MGHRA; CDR2 reads YSYEKL.

The chain uses TRBV27 and TRBJ2-2; 11 bases agree with TRBD2. Trimming at V came to 5 bases and at J to 6 bases, leaving 8 bases not matched to a gene. Germline assignment: CDR1 MNHEY and CDR2 SMNVEV (reference sequence). The CDR3 runs to 16 residues. The CDR3 sequence is CASSRPGLAAPGELFF. The CDR3 coding sequence is TGTGCCAGCAGTCGACCGGGACTAGCGGCCCCCGGGGAGCTGTTTTTT.

This clonotype was seen many times. V usage is TRBV28 and J usage is TRBJ2-1; D is possibly TRBD1 (5 bases). CDR3 length: 13 amino acids. Between the trimmed V and J ends, which lost 3 bases and 10 bases, there was a span of 13 bases. CDR1 is MDHEN and CDR2 is SYDVKM in the germline V gene. In DNA form, the CDR3 reads TGTGCCAGCAGTTTTAGCAGGGTCATCGAGCAGTTCTTC. Protein product: CASSFSRVIEQFF.

With regard to this clonotype: Sequence at one end of the junction differs from germline and may be a read error. This chain uses TRBV12-3 or TRBV12-4 with TRBJ2-3; D gene unclear. The CDR3 extends over 15 amino acids. As DNA, the CDR3 is TGTGTCAGCAGTGACGGCCCGCTGAGCACAGATACGCAGTATTTT. Encoded protein: CVSSDGPLSTDTQYF.

The V gene is TRBV4-1, the J gene TRBJ2-2; the D gene is possibly TRBD1 (5 bases). This CDR3 has 17 residues. V gave up 1 base and J gave up 0 bases, with 12 bases separating them. Germline V gene sequence: CDR1 MGHRA, CDR2 YSYEKL. The CDR3: CASSQANQGANTGELFF. In DNA, the CDR3 is TGCGCCAGCAGCCAAGCAAATCAGGGCGCGAACACCGGGGAGCTGTTTTTT.

The sample holds one count of this clonotype. The chain is built from TRBV4-3 and TRBJ1-2; D is ambiguous. In germline, CDR1 is LGHNA, CDR2 YSLEER. The CDR3 runs to 15 residues. Trimming shortened V by 2 bases and J by 4 bases, and 14 bases separated the two germline ends. In DNA, the CDR3 is TGCGCCAGCAGCCAACTAGACGGGGAGAGCTATGGCTACACCTTC. This translates into CASSQLDGESYGYTF.

This chain uses TRBV28 with TRBJ2-7; 8 bases line up with TRBD2. The CDR3 spans 16 residues. Trimming at V came to 4 bases and at J to 7 bases, leaving 15 bases not matched to a gene. CDR1 is MDHEN and CDR2 is SYDVKM in the germline V gene. In DNA, the CDR3 is TGTGCCAGCAGTTCACTAGCGGCCTACTCCTACAATGAGCAGTACTTC. It encodes CASSSLAAYSYNEQYF. Complete variable domain (other parts from reference TRBV28 and TRBJ2-7): DVKVTQSSRYLVKRTGEKVFLECVQDMDHENMFWYRQDPGLGLRLIYFSYDVKMKEKGDIPEGYSVSREKKERFSLILESASTNQTSMYLCASSSLAAYSYNEQYFGPGTRLTVT.

In this sample, this clonotype turned up a few times. The V and J genes are TRBV4-2 and TRBJ2-3; weak D call: TRBD2 (6 bases). Germline values: CDR1 LGHNA, CDR2 YNFKEQ. The length of the CDR3 is 16 residues. The V end lost 4 bases, the J end lost 4 bases, and 18 bases lay between the germline ends. The CDR3 reads CASSPLRERGADTQYF. In DNA form, the CDR3 reads TGTGCCAGCAGCCCCCTCCGGGAGAGGGGAGCAGATACGCAGTATTTT.

This clonotype was counted between two and nine times. A much more abundant neighbour one base away suggests this may be a read error. J is TRBJ1-4 and V is TRBV25-1; perhaps TRBD1 as D (5 bases). Germline CDR1 reads MGHDK; CDR2 reads SYGVNS. V was cut by 1 base and J by 8 bases, with 14 bases left in between. The CDR3 is 15 amino acids. The DNA of the CDR3 is TGTGCCAGCAGTGAATCTCGGGGACTAGGAGAAAAACTGTTTTTT. Amino acids: CASSESRGLGEKLFF. Full variable domain (rest looked up from reference TRBV25-1 and TRBJ1-4): EADIYQTPRYLVIGTGKKITLECSQTMGHDKMYWYQQDPGMELHLIHYSYGVNSTEKGDLSSESTVSRIRTEHFPLTLESARPSHTSQYLCASSESRGLGEKLFFGSGTQLSVL.

This sequence joins TRBV20-1 and TRBJ2-5; 10 nucleotides agree with TRBD1. The DNA end is more similar to TRBJ2-7, so the J call may be wrong. The CDR3 is made up of 14 amino acids. Germline CDR1 reads DFQATT; CDR2 reads SNEGSKA (reference sequence). The CDR3 here is CSARWDRGIYEQYF. DNA of the CDR3: TGCAGTGCTAGGTGGGACAGGGGAATCTACGAGCAGTACTTC.

Note on this clonotype: A much larger clone differs from this one at a single base, so this may be a read error. The chain uses TRBV25-1 and TRBJ2-1, with 10 bases fitting TRBD1. The CDR3 is made up of 17 amino acids. V shed 3 bases and J 3 bases; nucleotides not matched to a gene: 8. Germline V gives CDR1 MGHDK, CDR2 SYGVNS. CDR3 sequence: CASSDPRDRGVYNEQFF. CDR3 DNA: TGTGCCAGCAGTGATCCTCGGGACAGGGGAGTCTACAATGAGCAGTTCTTC. Together with reference TRBV25-1 and TRBJ2-1, the CDR3 gives the full variable domain: EADIYQTPRYLVIGTGKKITLECSQTMGHDKMYWYQQDPGMELHLIHYSYGVNSTEKGDLSSESTVSRIRTEHFPLTLESARPSHTSQYLCASSDPRDRGVYNEQFFGPGTRLTVL.

With regard to this clonotype: This may arise from a read error, as a much more abundant clone is one base away. The chain has TRBV27 and TRBJ2-6; 10 bases are shared with TRBD2. This CDR3 is built from 17 residues. CDR1 and CDR2 from the germline V gene are MNHEY and SMNVEV (reference sequence). CDR3 amino acids: CASSGLAGASGASVLTF. The CDR3 bases are TGTGCCAGCAGTGGGCTAGCGGGGGCCTCTGGGGCCAGCGTCCTGACTTTC.

This chain connects TRBV6-2 or TRBV6-3 to TRBJ2-5; tentatively, D is TRBD2 (5 bases). The assigned J gene may be wrong: the sequence end matches TRBJ2-4 better. CDR3 length: 14 amino acids. The germline gives CDR1 MNHEY, CDR2 SVGEGT. CDR3 sequence: CASSSRGVKNIQYF. The DNA of the CDR3 is TGTGCCAGCAGTTCTCGGGGAGTCAAAAACATTCAGTACTTC.

As to this clonotype: The junction does not match germline at one end; this may be a read error. The genes are TRBV12-3 or TRBV12-4 and TRBJ2-7; D possibly corresponds to TRBD2 (5 bases). The J call may be in error: the DNA end matches TRBJ2-5 better. The CDR3 consists of 14 residues. The CDR3 reads CASSVAPAGETQYF. CDR3 DNA: TGTGCCAGCAGTGTAGCCCCCGCGGGAGAGACCCAGTACTTC.

V gene TRBV7-2 combines with J gene TRBJ1-4; D may be TRBD1 (5 bases). This CDR3 contains 15 residues. Trimming shortened V by 5 bases and J by 8 bases, and 18 bases separated the two germline ends. Germline values: CDR1 SGHTA, CDR2 FQGNSA. The CDR3 nucleotides read TGTGCCAGCAGCCTCGATACAGGACGATGGGAAAAACTGTTTTTT. Protein sequence: CASSLDTGRWEKLFF.

The chain is built from TRBV12-3 or TRBV12-4 and TRBJ2-4; tentatively, D is TRBD1 (5 bases). The end of the DNA is better explained by TRBJ2-7, so the J call may be wrong. The CDR3 consists of 12 residues. CDR3 nucleotide sequence: TGTGCCAGCAGTTACAGGCACCACGAGCAGTACTTC. Translation gives CASSYRHHEQYF.

The chain combines TRBV7-2 with TRBJ2-3, with D hard to call. The CDR3 contains 13 residues. Germline CDR1 SGHTA, CDR2 FQGNSA. V lost 0 bases, J lost 3 bases, and 4 bases lay in between. CDR3 sequence reads: CASSLAHTDTQYF. For the CDR3, the DNA is TGTGCCAGCAGCTTAGCGCATACAGATACGCAGTATTTT.

This clonotype was detected only a few times. This chain joins TRBV13 and TRBJ2-7, with TRBD1 matching over 8 bases. Trimming took 5 bases from V and 6 from J; bases not matched to a gene: 3. This CDR3 is built from 12 residues. Germline loops: CDR1 PRHDT, CDR2 FYEKMQ (reference sequence). Here the CDR3 DNA reads TGTGCCAGCAGCACCGACAGGGGCGAGCAGTACTTC. It codes for CASSTDRGEQYF.

The chain couples TRBV10-3 to TRBJ1-1; D remains unclear. The length of the CDR3 is 14 residues. Trimming removed 4 bases at V and 0 bases at J, with 9 bases between. The germline V gene has CDR1 ENHRY and CDR2 SYGVKD. The CDR3 DNA reads as TGTGCCATCAGTGGAACCGGGCTGAACACTGAAGCTTTCTTT. Protein: CAISGTGLNTEAFF.

The CDR3 sequence: CASSPIGTENTEAFF. The CDR3 DNA reads as TGTGCCAGCTCACCAATCGGGACAGAAAACACTGAAGCTTTCTTT. The V call is TRBV18, the J call TRBJ1-1; 7 nucleotides agree with TRBD1. The CDR3 consists of 15 residues. Germline V CDR1 and CDR2: KGHSH, LQKENI. The junction had 5 bases not matched to a gene; V was cut back by 2 bases and J by 2 bases.

This clonotype was found a few times. The rearrangement joins TRBV18 to TRBJ1-4; maybe TRBD1 (5 bases). V dropped 2 bases and J dropped 11 bases, with 12 bases sitting between them. The CDR3 loop spans 13 amino acids. Germline loops: CDR1 KGHSH, CDR2 LQKENI. The CDR3 coding sequence is TGTGCCAGCTCACCAAGCAGGGAAGGGAAACTGTTTTTT. Its translation: CASSPSREGKLFF.